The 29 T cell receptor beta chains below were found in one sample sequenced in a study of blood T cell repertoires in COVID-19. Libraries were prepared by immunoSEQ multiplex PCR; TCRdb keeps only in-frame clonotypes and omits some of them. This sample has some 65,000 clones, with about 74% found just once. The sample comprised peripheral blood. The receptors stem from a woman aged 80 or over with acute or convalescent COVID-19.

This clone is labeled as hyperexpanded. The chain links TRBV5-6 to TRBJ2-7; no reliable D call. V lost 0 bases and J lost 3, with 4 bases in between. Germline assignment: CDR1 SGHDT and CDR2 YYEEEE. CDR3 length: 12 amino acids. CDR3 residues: CASSLDGYEQYF. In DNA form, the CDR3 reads TGTGCCAGCAGCTTGGACGGCTACGAGCAGTACTTC.

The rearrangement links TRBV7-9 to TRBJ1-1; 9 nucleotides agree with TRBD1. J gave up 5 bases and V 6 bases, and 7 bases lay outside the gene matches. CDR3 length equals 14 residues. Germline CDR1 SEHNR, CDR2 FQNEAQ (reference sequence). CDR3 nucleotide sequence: TGTGCCAGCAGAACAACAGGGGGCGGGACTGAAGCTTTCTTT. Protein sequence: CASRTTGGGTEAFF.

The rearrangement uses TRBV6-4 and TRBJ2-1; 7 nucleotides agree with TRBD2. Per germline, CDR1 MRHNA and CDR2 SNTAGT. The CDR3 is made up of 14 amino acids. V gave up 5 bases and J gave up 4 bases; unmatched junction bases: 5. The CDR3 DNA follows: TGTGCCAGCAGTCGGGGAGGGAGATACAATGAGCAGTTCTTC. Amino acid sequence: CASSRGGRYNEQFF.

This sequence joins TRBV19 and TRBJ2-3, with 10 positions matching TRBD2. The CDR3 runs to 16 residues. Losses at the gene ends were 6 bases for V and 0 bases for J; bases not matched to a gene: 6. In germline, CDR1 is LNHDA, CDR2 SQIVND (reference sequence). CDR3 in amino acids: CASRSISGRSTDTQYF. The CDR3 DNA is TGTGCCAGTAGGTCTATTAGCGGGAGGAGCACAGATACGCAGTATTTT.

CDR3 amino acids: CASSWHLAGGWETQYF. The CDR3 nucleotides read TGTGCCAGCAGCTGGCATCTAGCGGGAGGGTGGGAGACCCAGTACTTC. V usage is TRBV7-6 and J usage is TRBJ2-5, with 12 bases lining up with TRBD2. There are 16 residues in the CDR3. The V gene's germline CDR1 is SGHVS and CDR2 FNYEAQ. V was pared by 4 bases and J by 5 bases, with 8 bases of the junction left unmatched.

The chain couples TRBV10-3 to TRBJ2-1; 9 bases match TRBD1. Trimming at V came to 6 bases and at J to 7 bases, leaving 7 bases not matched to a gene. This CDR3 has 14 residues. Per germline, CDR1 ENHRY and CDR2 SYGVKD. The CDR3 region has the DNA TGTGCCATCAGACGGGACAGGGCTGGGAATGAGCAGTTCTTC. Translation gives CAIRRDRAGNEQFF.

CDR3 sequence (DNA): TGTGCCAGCAGACCTAGCGGGAGGGGTAACACCGGGGAGCTGTTTTTT. Protein: CASRPSGRGNTGELFF. The chain joins TRBV25-1 to TRBJ2-2; the match to TRBD2 covers 12 bases. The CDR3 contains 16 residues. Germline CDR1 reads MGHDK; CDR2 reads SYGVNS. The trim removed 6 bases at V and 2 bases at J, leaving 4 bases unmatched.

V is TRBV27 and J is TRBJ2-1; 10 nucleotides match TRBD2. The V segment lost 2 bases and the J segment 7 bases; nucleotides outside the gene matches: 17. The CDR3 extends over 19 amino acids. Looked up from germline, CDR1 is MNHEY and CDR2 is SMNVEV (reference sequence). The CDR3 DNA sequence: TGTGCCAGCAGTTTAGGGTGGAGGGCTAGCGGGAGACTCTCAAATGAGCAGTTCTTC. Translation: CASSLGWRASGRLSNEQFF.

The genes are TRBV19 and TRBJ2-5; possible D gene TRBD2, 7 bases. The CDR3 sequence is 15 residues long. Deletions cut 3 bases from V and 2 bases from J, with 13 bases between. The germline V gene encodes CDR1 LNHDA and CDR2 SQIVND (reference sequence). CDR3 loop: CASSITAGAQETQYF. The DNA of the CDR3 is TGTGCCAGTAGTATTACGGCGGGGGCTCAAGAGACCCAGTACTTC.

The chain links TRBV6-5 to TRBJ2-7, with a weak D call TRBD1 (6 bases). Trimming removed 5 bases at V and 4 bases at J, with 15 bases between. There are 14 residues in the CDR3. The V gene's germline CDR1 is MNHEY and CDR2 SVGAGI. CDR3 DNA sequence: TGTGCCAGCAGTCATACTCTACAGGGATACGAGCAGTACTTC. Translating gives CASSHTLQGYEQYF.

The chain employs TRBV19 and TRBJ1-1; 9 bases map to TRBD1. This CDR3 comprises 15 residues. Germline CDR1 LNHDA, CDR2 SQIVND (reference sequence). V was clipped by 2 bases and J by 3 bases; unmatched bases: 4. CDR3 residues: CASSIQGQGDTEAFF. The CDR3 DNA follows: TGTGCCAGTAGTATACAGGGACAGGGAGACACTGAAGCTTTCTTT.

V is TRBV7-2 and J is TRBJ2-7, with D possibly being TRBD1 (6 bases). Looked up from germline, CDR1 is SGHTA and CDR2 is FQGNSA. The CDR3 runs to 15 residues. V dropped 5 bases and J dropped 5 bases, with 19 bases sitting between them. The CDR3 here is CASSAGSQGYNEQYF. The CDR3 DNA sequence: TGTGCCAGCAGCGCAGGGTCACAGGGATATAACGAGCAGTACTTC.

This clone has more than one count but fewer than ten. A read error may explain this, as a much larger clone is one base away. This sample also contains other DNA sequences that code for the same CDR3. CDR3 DNA: TGCGCCCGCAGCTTGCCGGGGGCTGGGGCGGGGGACACTGAAGCTTTCTTT. This codes for CARSLPGAGAGDTEAFF. The chain couples TRBV5-1 to TRBJ1-1, with a possible D match to TRBD1 (6 bases). The CDR3 sequence is 17 residues long. Germline CDR1 is SGHRS and CDR2 is YFSETQ.

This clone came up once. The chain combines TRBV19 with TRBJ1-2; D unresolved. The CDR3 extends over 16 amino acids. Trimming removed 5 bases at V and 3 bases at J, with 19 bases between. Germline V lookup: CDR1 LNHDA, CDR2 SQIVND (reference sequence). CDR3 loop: CASSPSGHTAYYGYTF. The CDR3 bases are TGTGCCAGTAGTCCCTCTGGGCATACGGCTTACTATGGCTACACCTTC.

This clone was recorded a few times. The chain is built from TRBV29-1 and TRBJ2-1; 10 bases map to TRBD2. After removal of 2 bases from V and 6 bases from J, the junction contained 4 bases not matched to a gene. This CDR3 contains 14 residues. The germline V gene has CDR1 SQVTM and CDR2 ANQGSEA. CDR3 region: CSVELTSGFNEQFF. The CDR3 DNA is TGCAGCGTTGAATTGACTAGCGGGTTCAATGAGCAGTTCTTC.

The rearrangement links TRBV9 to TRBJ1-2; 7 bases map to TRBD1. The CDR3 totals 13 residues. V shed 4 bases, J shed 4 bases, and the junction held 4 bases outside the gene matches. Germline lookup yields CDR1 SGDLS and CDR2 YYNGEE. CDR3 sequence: CASSPGQTYGYTF. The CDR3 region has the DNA TGTGCCAGCAGCCCGGGACAGACCTATGGCTACACCTTC.

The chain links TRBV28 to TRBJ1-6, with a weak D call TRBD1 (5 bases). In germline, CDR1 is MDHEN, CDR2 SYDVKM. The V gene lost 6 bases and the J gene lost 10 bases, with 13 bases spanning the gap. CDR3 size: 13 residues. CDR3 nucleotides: TGTGCCAGCAGCCGGGGGAGGAGATCACCCCTCCACTTT. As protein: CASSRGRRSPLHF.

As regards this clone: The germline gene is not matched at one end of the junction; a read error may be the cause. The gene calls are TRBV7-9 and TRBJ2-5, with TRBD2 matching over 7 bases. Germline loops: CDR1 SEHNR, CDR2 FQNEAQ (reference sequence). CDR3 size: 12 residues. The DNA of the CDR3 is TGTGCCAGCAGCTTAGCGGGAGGGCCGGGTAACTTC. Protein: CASSLAGGPGNF.

In nucleotides, the CDR3 is TGTGCCAGCAGTTACGGGACAGGGGGTCTCTATGGCTACACCTTC. It yields the protein CASSYGTGGLYGYTF. The chain combines TRBV6-6 with TRBJ1-2, with 11 bases fitting TRBD1. CDR3 length equals 15 residues. V lost 2 bases and J lost 4; bases outside the gene matches: 3. CDR1 and CDR2 (germline): MNHNY, SVGAGI (reference sequence).

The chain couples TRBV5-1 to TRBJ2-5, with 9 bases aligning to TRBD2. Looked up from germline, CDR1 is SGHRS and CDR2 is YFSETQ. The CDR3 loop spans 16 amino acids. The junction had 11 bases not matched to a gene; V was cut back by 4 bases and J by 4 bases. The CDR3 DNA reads TGCGCCAGCAGCCTTGGGCGGGAGGGCCAGGGAGAGACCCAGTACTTC. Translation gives CASSLGREGQGETQYF.

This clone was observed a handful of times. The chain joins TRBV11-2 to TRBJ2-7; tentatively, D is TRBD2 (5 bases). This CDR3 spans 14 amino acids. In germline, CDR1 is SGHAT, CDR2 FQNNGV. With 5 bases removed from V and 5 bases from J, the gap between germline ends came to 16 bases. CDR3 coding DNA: TGTGCCAGCAGCGGCCGGGGATTTCTAGACGAGCAGTACTTC. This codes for CASSGRGFLDEQYF.

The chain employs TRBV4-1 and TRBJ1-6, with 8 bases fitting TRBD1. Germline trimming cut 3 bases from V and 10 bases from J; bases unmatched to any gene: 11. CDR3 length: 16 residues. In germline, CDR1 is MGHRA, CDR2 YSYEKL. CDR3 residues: CASSHDRLGQGSPLHF. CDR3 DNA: TGCGCCAGCAGCCATGACCGCCTCGGACAGGGATCACCCCTCCACTTT.

CDR3 sequence: CASSPSAGSGRWTDTQYF. The DNA of the CDR3 is TGTGCCAGCAGCCCCTCCGCGGGAAGCGGGAGGTGGACAGATACGCAGTATTTT. This chain uses TRBV7-3 with TRBJ2-3; 9 bases fit TRBD2. The CDR3 spans 18 residues. V trimming: 5 bases; J trimming: 3 bases; junction bases outside the gene matches: 15. Germline assignment: CDR1 SGHTA and CDR2 FQGTGA.

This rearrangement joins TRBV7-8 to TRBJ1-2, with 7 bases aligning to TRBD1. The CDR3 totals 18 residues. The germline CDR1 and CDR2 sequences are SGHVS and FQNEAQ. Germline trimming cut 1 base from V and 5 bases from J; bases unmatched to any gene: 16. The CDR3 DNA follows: TGTGCCAGCAGCTTAGTAGGTCAAAGACAGGGACGGGGTTATGGCTACACCTTC. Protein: CASSLVGQRQGRGYGYTF.

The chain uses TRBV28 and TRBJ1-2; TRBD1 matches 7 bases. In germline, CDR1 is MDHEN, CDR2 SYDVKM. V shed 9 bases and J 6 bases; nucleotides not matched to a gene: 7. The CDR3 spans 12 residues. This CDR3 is CASGTELNGYTF. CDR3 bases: TGTGCCAGTGGGACAGAGCTTAATGGCTACACCTTC.

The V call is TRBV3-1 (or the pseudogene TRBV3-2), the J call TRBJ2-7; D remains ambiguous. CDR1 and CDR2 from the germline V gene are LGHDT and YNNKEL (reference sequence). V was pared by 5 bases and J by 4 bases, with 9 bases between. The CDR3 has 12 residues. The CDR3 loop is CASSSTRYEQYF. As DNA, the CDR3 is TGTGCCAGCAGCTCGACACGTTACGAGCAGTACTTC.

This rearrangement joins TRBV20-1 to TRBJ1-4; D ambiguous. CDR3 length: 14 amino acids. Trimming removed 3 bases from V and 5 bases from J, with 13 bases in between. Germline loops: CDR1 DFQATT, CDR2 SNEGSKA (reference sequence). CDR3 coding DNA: TGCAGTGCTAGTGCCCACACAGTGAATGAAAAACTGTTTTTT. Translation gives CSASAHTVNEKLFF.

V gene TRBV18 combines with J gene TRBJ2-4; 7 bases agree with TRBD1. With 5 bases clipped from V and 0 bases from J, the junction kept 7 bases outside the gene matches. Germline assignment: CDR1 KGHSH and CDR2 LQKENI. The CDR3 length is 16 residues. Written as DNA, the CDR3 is TGTGCCAGCTCAGTTCGACAGGGATCAGCCAAAAACATTCAGTACTTC. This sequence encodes CASSVRQGSAKNIQYF.

CDR3 DNA: TGTGCCAGCAGCCAAGATAGGGAGGTAGCGGGAGAGAGCTACAATGAGCAGTTCTTC. This sequence encodes CASSQDREVAGESYNEQFF. The chain recombines TRBV4-2 with TRBJ2-1, with 9 bases matching TRBD2. The CDR3 sequence is 19 residues long. V trimming: 0 bases; J trimming: 3 bases; junction bases outside the gene matches: 12. Germline CDR1 reads LGHNA; CDR2 reads YNFKEQ.